This T cell receptor beta chain was captured by sequencing in a study of T-cell memory formation after mild COVID-19. Study background: Clusters of TCRs were largely donor specific.

The V gene's germline CDR1 is SGHAT and CDR2 FQNNGV. Trimming removed 4 bases at V and 4 bases at J, with 14 bases between. The CDR3 covers 15 residues. A note on this clonotype: Its specificity is not known.

The study's findings and limits: A balance of CD4 and CD8 characterized clones contracting day 15 to 85, whereas later expanders leaned CD4+. Contracting CD4+ clones lay largely in CM and EM, with CD8+ ones residing in EMRA. Cross-reactive memory appears to have joined, as suggested by some responding clones showing up in pre-infection memory.

Using its own MiXCR run on the 5' RACE reads, TCRdb lists one record per CDR3 protein. The table lists 170,000 or so distinct CDR3 sequences, about 20% of them singletons. This chain joins TRBV11-2 and TRBJ2-1; possible D gene TRBD2, 6 bases. Sequencing was performed on PBMCs or a T cell subset sorted from them (not recorded which). This clonotype was sampled from an adult woman who had mild COVID-19 (a few samples of this study predate the infection). Cell type and time point are not known. The CDR3 reads CASSYMTREYNEQFF. In DNA form, the CDR3 reads TGTGCCAGCAGCTATATGACTAGGGAGTACAATGAGCAGTTCTTC.